This T cell receptor beta chain was profiled in a study of T cells in tuberculosis. Study background: CD1B tetramers identified T cells specific for mycobacterial lipid GMM. The study's findings and limits: Active tuberculosis alpha repertoires lay closer to GMM-specific TCRs than controls'.

This clone appeared a few times. Its antigen is undetermined. Repertoires were generated with immunoSEQ multiplex PCR, while TCRdb's copy carries only in-frame clones and drops some. In the table there are 25,000 to 35,000 clones, around 95% of which are singletons. Deletions cut 0 bases from V and 7 bases from J, with 4 bases between. Germline lookup yields CDR1 LGHNA and CDR2 YNFKEQ. The CDR3 sequence is 13 residues long. Sequenced sample: PBMCs. The receptor comes from a donor aged 10 to 29 with latent tuberculosis or without tuberculosis infection. The chain employs TRBV4-2 and TRBJ1-6; D is unclear. The CDR3 nucleotides read TGTGCCAGCAGCCAAGAGAGGAATTCACCCCTCCACTTT. Amino acid sequence: CASSQERNSPLHF.